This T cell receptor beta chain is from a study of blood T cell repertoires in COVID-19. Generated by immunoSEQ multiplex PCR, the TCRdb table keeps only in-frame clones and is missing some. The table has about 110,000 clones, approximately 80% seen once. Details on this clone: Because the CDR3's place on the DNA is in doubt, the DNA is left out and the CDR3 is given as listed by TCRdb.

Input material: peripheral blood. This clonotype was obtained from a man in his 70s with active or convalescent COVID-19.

CDR3 in amino acids: CAWSVGGGALGLF. This chain joins TRBV30 and TRBJ1-2. The CDR3 extends over 13 residues, inclusive of both ends. Germline CDR1 and CDR2: GTSNPN and SVGIG (reference sequence).